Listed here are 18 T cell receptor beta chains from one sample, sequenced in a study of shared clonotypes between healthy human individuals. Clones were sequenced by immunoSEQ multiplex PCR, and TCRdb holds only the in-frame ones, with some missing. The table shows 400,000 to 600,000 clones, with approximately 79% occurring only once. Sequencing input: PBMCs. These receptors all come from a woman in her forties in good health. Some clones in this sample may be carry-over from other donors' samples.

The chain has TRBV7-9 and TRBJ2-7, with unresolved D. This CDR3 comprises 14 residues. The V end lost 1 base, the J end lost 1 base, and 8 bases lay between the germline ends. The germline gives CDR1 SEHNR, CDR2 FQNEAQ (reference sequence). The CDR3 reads CASSLDYRSYEQYF. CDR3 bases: TGTGCCAGCAGCTTAGATTACAGATCCTACGAGCAGTACTTC.

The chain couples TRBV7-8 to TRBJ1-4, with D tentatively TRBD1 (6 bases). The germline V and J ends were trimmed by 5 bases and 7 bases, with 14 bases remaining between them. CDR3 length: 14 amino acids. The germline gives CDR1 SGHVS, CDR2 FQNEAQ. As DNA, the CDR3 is TGTGCCAGCAGCCCAACGAGGGGGGCTGAAAAACTGTTTTTT. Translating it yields CASSPTRGAEKLFF. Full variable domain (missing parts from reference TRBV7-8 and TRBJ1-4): GAGVSQSPRYKVAKRGQDVALRCDPISGHVSLFWYQQALGQGPEFLTYFQNEAQLDKSGLPSDRFFAERPEGSVSTLKIQRTQQEDSAVYLCASSPTRGAEKLFFGSGTQLSVL.

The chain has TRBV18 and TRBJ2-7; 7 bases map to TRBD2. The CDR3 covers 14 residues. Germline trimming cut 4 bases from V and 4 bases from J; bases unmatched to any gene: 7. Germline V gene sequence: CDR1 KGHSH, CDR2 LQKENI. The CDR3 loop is CASSLAGRAYEQYF. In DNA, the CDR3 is TGTGCCAGCTCACTAGCGGGCAGGGCATACGAGCAGTACTTC.

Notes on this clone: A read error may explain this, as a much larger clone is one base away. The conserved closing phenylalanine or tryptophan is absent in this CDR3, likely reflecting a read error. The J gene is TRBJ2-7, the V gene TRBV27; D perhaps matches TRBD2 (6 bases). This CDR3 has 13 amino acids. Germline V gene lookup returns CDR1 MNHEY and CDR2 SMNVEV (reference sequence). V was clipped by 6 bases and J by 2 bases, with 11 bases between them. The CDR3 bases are TGTGCCAGCAGGCGGGACTTAACCTACGAGCAGTACCTC. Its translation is CASRRDLTYEQYL.

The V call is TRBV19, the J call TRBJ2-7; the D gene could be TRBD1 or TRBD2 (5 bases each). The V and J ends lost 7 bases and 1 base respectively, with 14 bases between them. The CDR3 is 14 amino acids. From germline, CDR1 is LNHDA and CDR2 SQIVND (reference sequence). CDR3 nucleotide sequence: TGTGCCAGTACCCCGGGACGGGAATCCTACGAGCAGTACTTC. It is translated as CASTPGRESYEQYF. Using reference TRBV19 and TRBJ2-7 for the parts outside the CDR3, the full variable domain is DGGITQSPKYLFRKEGQNVTLSCEQNLNHDAMYWYRQDPGQGLRLIYYSQIVNDFQKGDIAEGYSVSREKKESFPLTVTSAQKNPTAFYLCASTPGRESYEQYFGPGTRLTVT.

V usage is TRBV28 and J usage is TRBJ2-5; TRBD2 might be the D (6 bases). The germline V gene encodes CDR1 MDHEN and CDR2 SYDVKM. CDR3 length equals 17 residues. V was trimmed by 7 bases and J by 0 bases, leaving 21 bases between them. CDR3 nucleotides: TGTGCCAGCACCTCCATCCCGGGACTCCAGTACCAAGAGACCCAGTACTTC. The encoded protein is CASTSIPGLQYQETQYF.

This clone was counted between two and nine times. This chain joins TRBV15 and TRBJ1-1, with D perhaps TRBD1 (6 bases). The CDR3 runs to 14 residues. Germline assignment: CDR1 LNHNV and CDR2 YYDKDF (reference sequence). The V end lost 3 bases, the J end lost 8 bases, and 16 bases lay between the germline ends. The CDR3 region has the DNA TGTGCCACCAGCAGTACCGGGACATACCGCGAAGCTTTCTTT. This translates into CATSSTGTYREAFF.

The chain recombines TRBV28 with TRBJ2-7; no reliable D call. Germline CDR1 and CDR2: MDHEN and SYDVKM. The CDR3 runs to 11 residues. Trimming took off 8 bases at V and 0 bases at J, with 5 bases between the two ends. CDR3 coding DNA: TGTGCCAGCCAGAGCTCCTACGAGCAGTACTTC. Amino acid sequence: CASQSSYEQYF.

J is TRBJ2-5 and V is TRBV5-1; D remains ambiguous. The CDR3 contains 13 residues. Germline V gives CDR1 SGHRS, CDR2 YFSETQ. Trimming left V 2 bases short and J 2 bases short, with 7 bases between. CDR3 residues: CASSLPRQETQYF. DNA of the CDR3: TGCGCCAGCAGCTTACCTCGACAAGAGACCCAGTACTTC.

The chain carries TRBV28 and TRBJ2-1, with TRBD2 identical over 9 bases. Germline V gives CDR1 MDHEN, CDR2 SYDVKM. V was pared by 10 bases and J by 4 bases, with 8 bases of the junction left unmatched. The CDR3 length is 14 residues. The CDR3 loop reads CATTGTSIYNEQFF. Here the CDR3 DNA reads TGTGCCACGACCGGGACTAGCATTTACAATGAGCAGTTCTTC.

This CDR3 reads CASSGTSGSDSTGELFF. The CDR3 region has the DNA TGTGCCAGCAGTGGGACTAGCGGGAGCGATAGCACCGGGGAGCTGTTTTTT. This rearrangement joins TRBV6-4 to TRBJ2-2; 13 bases agree with TRBD2. CDR3 length equals 17 residues. The trim removed 4 bases at V and 4 bases at J, leaving 6 bases unmatched. Germline loops: CDR1 MRHNA, CDR2 SNTAGT.

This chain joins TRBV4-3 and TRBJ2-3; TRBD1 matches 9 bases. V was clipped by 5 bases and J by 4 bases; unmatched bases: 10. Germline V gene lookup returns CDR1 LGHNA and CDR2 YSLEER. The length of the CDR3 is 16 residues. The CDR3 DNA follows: TGCGCCAGCAGCAAGGACCGGGACAGGGTGGCAGATACGCAGTATTTT. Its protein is CASSKDRDRVADTQYF.

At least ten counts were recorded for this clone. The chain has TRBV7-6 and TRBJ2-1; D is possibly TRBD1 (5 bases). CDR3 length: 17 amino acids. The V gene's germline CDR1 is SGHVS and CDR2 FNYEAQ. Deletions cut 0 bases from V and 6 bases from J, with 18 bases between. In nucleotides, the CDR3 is TGTGCCAGCAGCTTAGCGCTAAGGGCAGGGCATGGCAATGAGCAGTTCTTC. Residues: CASSLALRAGHGNEQFF.

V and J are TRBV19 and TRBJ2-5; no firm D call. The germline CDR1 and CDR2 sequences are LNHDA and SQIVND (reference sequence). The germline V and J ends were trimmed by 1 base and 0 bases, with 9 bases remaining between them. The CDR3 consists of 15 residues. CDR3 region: CASSIAHGYQETQYF. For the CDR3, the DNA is TGTGCCAGTAGTATAGCTCATGGGTACCAAGAGACCCAGTACTTC.

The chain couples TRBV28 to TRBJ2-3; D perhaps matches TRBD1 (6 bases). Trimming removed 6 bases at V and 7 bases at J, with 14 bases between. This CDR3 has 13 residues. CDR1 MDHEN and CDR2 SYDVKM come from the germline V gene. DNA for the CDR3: TGTGCCAGCAGACAGGGACGGCCAAATACGCAGTATTTT. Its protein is CASRQGRPNTQYF.

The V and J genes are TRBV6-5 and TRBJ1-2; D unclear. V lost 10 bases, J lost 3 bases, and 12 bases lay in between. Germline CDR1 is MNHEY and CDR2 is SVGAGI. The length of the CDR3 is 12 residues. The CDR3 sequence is CATSPGHYGYTF. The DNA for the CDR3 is TGTGCCACCTCCCCGGGCCACTATGGCTACACCTTC.

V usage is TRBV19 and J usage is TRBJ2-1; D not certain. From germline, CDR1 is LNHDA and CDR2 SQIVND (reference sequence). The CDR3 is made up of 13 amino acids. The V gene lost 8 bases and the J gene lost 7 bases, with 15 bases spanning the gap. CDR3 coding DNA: TGTGCCAGTGGTGCGAGGACCACAAATGAGCAGTTCTTC. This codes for CASGARTTNEQFF.

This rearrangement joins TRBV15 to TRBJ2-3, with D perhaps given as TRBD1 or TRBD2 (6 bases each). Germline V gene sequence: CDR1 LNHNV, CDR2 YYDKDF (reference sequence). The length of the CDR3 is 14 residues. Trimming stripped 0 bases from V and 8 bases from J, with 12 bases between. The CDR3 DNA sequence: TGTGCCACCAGCAGAGATTCGGGGGCGAGTACGCAGTATTTT. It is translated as CATSRDSGASTQYF. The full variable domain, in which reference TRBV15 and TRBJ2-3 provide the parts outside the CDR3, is DAMVIQNPRYQVTQFGKPVTLSCSQTLNHNVMYWYQQKSSQAPKLLFHYYDKDFNNEADTPDNFQSRRPNTSFCFLDIRSPGLGDTAMYLCATSRDSGASTQYFGPGTRLTVL.